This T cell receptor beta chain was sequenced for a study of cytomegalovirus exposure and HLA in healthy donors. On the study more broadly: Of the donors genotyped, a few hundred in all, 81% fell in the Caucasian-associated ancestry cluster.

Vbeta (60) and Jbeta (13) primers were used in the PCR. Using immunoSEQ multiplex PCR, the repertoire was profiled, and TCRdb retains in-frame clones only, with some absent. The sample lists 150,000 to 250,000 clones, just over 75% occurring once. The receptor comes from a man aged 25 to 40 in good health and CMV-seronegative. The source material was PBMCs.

CDR3 coding DNA: TGTGCCATCAGTGAGTCGCCCCAATCTATAGCGGGAGTCGGAGAGACCCAGTACTTC. Protein sequence: CAISESPQSIAGVGETQYF. The chain carries TRBV10-3 and TRBJ2-5; 9 positions agree with TRBD2. CDR1 is ENHRY, CDR2 SYGVKD, per germline. J lost 4 bases, V lost 0 bases, and 15 bases had no gene match. CDR3 length: 19 amino acids.